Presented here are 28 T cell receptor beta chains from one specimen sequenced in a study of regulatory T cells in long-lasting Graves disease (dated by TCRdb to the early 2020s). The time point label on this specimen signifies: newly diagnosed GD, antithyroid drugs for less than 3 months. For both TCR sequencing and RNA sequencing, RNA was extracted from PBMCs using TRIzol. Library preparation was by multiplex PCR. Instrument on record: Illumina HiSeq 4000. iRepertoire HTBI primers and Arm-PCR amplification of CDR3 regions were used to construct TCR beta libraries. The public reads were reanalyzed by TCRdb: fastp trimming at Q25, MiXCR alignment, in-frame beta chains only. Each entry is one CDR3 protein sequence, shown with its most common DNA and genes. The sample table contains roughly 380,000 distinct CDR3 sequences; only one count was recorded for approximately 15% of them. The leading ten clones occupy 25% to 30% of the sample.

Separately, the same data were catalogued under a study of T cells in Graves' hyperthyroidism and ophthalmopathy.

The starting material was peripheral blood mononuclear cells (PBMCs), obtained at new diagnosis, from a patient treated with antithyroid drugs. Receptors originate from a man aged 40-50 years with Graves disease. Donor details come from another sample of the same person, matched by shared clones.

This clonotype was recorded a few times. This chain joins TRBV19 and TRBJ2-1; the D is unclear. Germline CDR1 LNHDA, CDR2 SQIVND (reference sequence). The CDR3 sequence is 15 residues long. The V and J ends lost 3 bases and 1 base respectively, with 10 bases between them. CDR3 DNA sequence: TGTGCCAGTAGTATTAAGGGTGAATCCTACAATGAGCAGTTCTTC. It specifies CASSIKGESYNEQFF.

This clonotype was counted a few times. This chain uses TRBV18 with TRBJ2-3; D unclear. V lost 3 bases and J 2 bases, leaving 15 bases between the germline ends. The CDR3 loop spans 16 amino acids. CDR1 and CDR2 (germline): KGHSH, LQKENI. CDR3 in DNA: TGTGCCAGCTCACCCGAAACGATGGCCGCCACAGATACGCAGTATTTT. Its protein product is CASSPETMAATDTQYF.

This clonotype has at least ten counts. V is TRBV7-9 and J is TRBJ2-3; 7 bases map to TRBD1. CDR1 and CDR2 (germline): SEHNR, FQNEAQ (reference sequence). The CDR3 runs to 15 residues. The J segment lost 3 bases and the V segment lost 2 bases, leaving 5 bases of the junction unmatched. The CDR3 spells CASSLKGGRTDTQYF. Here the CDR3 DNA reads TGTGCCAGCAGCTTAAAAGGGGGCAGGACAGATACGCAGTATTTT.

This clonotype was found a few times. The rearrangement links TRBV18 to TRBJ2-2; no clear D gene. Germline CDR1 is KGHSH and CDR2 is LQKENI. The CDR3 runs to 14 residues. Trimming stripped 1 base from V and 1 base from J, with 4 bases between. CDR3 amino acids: CASSPLQNTGELFF. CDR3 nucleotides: TGTGCCAGCTCACCACTACAGAACACCGGGGAGCTGTTTTTT.

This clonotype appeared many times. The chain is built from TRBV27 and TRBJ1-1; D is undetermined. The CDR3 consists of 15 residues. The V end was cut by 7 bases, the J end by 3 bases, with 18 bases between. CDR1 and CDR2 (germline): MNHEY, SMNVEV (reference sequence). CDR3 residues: CASISMGNLDTEAFF. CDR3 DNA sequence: TGTGCCAGCATCTCTATGGGTAACCTGGACACTGAAGCTTTCTTT.

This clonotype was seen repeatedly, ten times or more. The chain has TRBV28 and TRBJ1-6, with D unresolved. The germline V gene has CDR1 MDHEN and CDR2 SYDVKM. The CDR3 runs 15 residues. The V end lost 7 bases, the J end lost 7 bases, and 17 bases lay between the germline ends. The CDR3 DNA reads TGTGCCAGCACCACTCCGGACGGATTAAATTCACCCCTCCACTTT. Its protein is CASTTPDGLNSPLHF.

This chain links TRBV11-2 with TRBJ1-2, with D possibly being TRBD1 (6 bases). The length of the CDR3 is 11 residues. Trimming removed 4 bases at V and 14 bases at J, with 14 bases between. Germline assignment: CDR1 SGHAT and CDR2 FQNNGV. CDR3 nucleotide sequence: TGTGCCAGCAGCTCGACAGGAAGGAAAACCTTC. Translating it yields CASSSTGRKTF.

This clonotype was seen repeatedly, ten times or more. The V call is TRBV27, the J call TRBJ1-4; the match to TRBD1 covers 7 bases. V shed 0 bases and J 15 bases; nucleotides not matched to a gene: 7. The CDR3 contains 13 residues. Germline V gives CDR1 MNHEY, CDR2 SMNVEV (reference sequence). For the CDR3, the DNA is TGTGCCAGCAGTTTATCGACGGGACAGATCATGTTTTTT. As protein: CASSLSTGQIMFF.

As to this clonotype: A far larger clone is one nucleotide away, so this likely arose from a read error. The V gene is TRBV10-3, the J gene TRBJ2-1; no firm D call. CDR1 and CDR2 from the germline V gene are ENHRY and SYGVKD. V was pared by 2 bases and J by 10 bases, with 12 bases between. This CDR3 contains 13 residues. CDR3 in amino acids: CAISELAPYEQFF. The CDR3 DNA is TGTGCCATCAGTGAGCTGGCTCCCTACGAGCAGTTCTTC.

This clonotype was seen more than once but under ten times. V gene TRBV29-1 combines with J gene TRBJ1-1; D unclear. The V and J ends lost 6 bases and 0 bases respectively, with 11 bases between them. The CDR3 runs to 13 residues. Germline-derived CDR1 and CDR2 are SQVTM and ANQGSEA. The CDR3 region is CSVHGRLNTEAFF. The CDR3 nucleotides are TGCAGCGTGCACGGGAGACTGAACACTGAAGCTTTCTTT.

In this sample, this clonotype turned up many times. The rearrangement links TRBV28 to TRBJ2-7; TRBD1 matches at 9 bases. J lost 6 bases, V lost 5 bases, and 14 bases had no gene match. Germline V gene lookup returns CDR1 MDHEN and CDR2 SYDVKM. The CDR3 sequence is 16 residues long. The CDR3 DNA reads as TGTGCCAGCAGTCTTTTACCCGGGACAGGGCCGCTCGAGCAGTACTTC. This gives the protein CASSLLPGTGPLEQYF.

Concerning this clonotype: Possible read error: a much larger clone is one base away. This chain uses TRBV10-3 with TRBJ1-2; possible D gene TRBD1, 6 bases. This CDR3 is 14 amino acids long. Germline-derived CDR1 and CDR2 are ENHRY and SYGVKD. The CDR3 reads CATSEYREDYGYTF. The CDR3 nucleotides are TGTGCCACCAGTGAGTACAGGGAGGACTATGGCTACACCTTC.

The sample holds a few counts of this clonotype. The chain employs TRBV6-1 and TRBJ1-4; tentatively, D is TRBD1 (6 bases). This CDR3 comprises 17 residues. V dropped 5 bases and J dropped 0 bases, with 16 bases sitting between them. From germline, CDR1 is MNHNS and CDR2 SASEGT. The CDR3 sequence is CASSPRGQTTTNEKLFF. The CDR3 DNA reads TGTGCCAGCAGTCCAAGAGGACAGACCACAACTAATGAAAAACTGTTTTTT.

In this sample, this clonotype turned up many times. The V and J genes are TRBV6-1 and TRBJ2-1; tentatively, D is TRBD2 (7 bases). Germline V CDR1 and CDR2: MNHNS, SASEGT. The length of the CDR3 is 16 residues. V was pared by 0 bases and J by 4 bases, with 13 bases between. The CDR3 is CASSEAGGGVYNEQFF. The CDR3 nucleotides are TGTGCCAGCAGTGAAGCAGGGGGGGGAGTATACAATGAGCAGTTCTTC.

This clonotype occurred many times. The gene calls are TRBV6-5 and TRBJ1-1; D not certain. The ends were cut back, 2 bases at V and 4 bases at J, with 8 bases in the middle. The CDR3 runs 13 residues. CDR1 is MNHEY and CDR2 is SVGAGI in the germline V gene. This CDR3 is CASSYTPSTEAFF. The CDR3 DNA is TGTGCCAGCAGTTACACCCCCAGCACTGAAGCTTTCTTT.

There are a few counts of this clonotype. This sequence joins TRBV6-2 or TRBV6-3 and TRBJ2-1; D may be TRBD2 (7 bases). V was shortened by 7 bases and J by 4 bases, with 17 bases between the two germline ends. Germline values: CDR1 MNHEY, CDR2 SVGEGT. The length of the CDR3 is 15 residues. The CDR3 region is CASIERGGLYNEQFF. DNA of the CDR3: TGTGCCAGCATCGAAAGGGGGGGCCTTTACAATGAGCAGTTCTTC.

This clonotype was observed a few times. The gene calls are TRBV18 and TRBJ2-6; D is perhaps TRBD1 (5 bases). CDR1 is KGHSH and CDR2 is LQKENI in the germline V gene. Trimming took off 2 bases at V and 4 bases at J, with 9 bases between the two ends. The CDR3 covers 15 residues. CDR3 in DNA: TGTGCCAGCTCACCAATTACAGGAGGGGCCAACGTCCTGACTTTC. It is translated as CASSPITGGANVLTF.

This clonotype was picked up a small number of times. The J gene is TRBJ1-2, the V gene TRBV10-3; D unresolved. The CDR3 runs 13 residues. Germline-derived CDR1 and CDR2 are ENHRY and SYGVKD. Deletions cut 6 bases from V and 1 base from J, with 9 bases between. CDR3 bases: TGTGCCATCAGGGAAGATAGTAACTATGGCTACACCTTC. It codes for CAIREDSNYGYTF.

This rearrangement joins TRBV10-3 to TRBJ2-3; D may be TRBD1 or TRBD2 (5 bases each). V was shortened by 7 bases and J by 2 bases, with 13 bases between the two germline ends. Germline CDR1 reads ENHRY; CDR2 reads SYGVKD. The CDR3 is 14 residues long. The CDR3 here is CAIKGTWDTDTQYF. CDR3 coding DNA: TGTGCCATCAAGGGGACCTGGGACACAGATACGCAGTATTTT.

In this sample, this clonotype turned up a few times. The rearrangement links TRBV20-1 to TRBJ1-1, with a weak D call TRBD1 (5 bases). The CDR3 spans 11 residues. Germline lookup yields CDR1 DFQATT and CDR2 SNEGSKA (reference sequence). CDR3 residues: CSSGLYSEAFF. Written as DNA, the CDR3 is TGCAGCTCAGGGTTGTACAGTGAAGCTTTCTTT.

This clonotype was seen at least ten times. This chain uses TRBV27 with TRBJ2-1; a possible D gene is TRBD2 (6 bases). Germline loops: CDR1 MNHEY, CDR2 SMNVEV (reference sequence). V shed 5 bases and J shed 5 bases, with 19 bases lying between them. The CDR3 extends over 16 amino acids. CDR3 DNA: TGTGCCAGCAGTGCTAAACTAGCCTTGAGGAACAATGAGCAGTTCTTC. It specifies CASSAKLALRNNEQFF.

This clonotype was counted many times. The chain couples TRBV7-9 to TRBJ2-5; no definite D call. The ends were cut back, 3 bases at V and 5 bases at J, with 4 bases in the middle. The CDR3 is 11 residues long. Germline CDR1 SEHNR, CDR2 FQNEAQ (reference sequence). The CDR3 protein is CASSLYETQYF. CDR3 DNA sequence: TGTGCCAGCAGCTTGTATGAGACCCAGTACTTC.

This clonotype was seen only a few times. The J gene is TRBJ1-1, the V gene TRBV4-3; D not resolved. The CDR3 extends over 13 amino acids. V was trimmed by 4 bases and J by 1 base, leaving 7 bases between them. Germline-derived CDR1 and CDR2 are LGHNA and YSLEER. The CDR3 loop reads CASSLTSNTEAFF. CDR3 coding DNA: TGCGCCAGCAGCCTTACCTCGAACACTGAAGCTTTCTTT.

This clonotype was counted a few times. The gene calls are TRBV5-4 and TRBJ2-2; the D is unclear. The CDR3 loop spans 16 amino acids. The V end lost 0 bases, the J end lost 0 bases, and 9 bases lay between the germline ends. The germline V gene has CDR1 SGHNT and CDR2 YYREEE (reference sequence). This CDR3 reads CASSLGANTNTGELFF. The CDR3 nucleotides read TGTGCCAGCAGCTTGGGCGCAAATACGAACACCGGGGAGCTGTTTTTT.

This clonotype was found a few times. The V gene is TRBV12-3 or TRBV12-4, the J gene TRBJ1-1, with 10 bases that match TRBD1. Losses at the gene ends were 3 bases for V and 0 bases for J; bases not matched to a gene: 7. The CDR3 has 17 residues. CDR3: CASSLSTTGGMNTEAFF. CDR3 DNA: TGTGCCAGCAGTTTGAGCACGACAGGGGGCATGAACACTGAAGCTTTCTTT.

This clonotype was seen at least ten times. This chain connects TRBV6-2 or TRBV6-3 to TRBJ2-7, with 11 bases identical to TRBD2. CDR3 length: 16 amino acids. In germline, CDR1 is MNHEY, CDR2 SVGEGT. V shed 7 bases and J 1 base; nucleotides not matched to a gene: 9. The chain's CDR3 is CASTKGGTSGSYEQYF. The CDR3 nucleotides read TGTGCCAGCACCAAAGGCGGGACTAGCGGTTCCTACGAGCAGTACTTC.

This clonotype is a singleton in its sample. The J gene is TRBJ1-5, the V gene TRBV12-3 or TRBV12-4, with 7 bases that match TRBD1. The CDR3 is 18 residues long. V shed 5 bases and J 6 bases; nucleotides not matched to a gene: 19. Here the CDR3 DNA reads TGTGCCAGCAGTCCCGGGCCAGGGGGAAGGGATCAAGGTCAGCCCCAGCATTTT. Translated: CASSPGPGGRDQGQPQHF.

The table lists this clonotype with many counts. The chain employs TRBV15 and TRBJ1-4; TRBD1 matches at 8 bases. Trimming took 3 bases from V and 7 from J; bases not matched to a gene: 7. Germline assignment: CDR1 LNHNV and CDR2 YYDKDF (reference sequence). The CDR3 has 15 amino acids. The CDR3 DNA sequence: TGTGCCACCAGCAGGAATACAGGGGGAGGTGAAAAACTGTTTTTT. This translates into CATSRNTGGGEKLFF.